Listed below are T cell receptor beta chains from one sample, sequenced in a study of regulatory T cells in long-lasting Graves disease. TCRdb itself ran the multiplex PCR reads through MiXCR, one entry per CDR3 protein. In the table there are roughly 560,000 distinct CDR3 sequences, around 12% of which are singletons. The same sample was also studied in work on T cells in Graves' hyperthyroidism and ophthalmopathy.

The material sequenced was peripheral blood mononuclear cells (PBMCs), taken at new diagnosis, from a patient treated with antithyroid drugs. The source is a woman in her thirties with Graves disease. Each CDR3 is given with its conserved first and last residue. D genes are given only for firm matches. Only part of the rows carry a size: once, few, many, or a class if the clone is expanded.

V	D	size	J	DNA	CDR3
TRBV30	.	few	TRBJ2-7	TGTGCCTGGAGTGCCCGCCCTTTCGACAGGATCTACGAGCAGTACTTC	CAWSARPFDRIYEQYF
TRBV5-1	.	many	TRBJ2-3	TGCGCCAGCAGCTTGGACGGACTCGGCACAGATACGCAGTATTTT	CASSLDGLGTDTQYF
TRBV6-2/TRBV6-3	.	.	TRBJ1-1	TGTGCCAGCAGTTACCCTGGGTTTCTTACTGAAGCTTTCTTT	CASSYPGFLTEAFF
TRBV5-6	TRBD2	many	TRBJ2-7	TGTGCCAGCAGCGGGCTAAGCGGGGGACGTGCCGAGCAGTACTTC	CASSGLSGGRAEQYF
TRBV10-2	TRBD2	.	TRBJ2-7	TGCGCCAGCAGTGAGTCCGCGGGGGGCGAGCAGTACTTC	CASSESAGGEQYF
TRBV9	TRBD2	few	TRBJ2-1	TGTGCCAGCAGCATCGGGACTAGCGGGAGCTCCTACAATGAGCAGTTCTTC	CASSIGTSGSSYNEQFF
TRBV7-9	TRBD1	.	TRBJ1-6	TGTGCCAGCAGCATCGGGACAGGGGGTTATTCACCCCTCCACTTT	CASSIGTGGYSPLHF
TRBV10-3	.	many	TRBJ2-7	TGTGCCATCAGTGGGGGCGGATACTACGAGCAGTACTTC	CAISGGGYYEQYF
TRBV5-1	TRBD1	many	TRBJ1-1	TGCGCCAGCAGCTCAACCAGGGGGTCGGACACTGAAGCTTTCTTT	CASSSTRGSDTEAFF
TRBV27	.	many	TRBJ2-3	TGTGCCAGCAGCCCTTACACGGGGATCACAGATACGCAGTATTTT	CASSPYTGITDTQYF
TRBV27	TRBD2	few	TRBJ2-7	TGTGCCAGCAGTTTATTAGCGGGAGGGCCTCTCTGGACCTACGAGCAGTACTTC	CASSLLAGGPLWTYEQYF
TRBV7-3	.	.	TRBJ2-1	TGTGCCAGCAGCCGCCTTTTAAGCTCCTACAATGAGCAGTTCTTC	CASSRLLSSYNEQFF
TRBV29-1	.	many	TRBJ2-1	TGCAGCGTTGAGCGTTGGACTGAGCAGTTCTTC	CSVERWTEQFF
TRBV10-3	.	many	TRBJ2-1	TGTGCCATCAGTGAGATTAAGTATGAGCAGTTCTTC	CAISEIKYEQFF
TRBV18	.	few	TRBJ1-1	TGTGCCAGCTCGTCCTTAAGAGGGGCTTACCAGGGACCGAACACTGAAGCTTTCTTT	CASSSLRGAYQGPNTEAFF
TRBV10-3	.	many	TRBJ2-1	TGTGCCATCAGAAGCGACACAGTACGCACACACAATGAGCAGTTCTTC	CAIRSDTVRTHNEQFF
TRBV4-3	.	.	TRBJ2-2	TGCGCCAGCAGCCAAGATGGGGCAGGGGAGGTGAACACCGGGGAGCTGTTTTTT	CASSQDGAGEVNTGELFF
TRBV20-1	.	.	TRBJ1-1	TGCAGTGCTAGAGATCGCCGGACAGTTAACACTGAAGCTTTCTTT	CSARDRRTVNTEAFF
TRBV19	.	.	TRBJ2-1	TGTGCCAGTAGTAAGGGCGGGATCTACAATGAGCAGTTCTTC	CASSKGGIYNEQFF
TRBV19	.	.	TRBJ1-1	TGTGCCAGTAGTCCAGAGGACAGCCGAATAAACACTGAAGCTTTCTTT	CASSPEDSRINTEAFF
TRBV6-2/TRBV6-3	.	.	TRBJ2-3	TGTGCCAGCAGTCACTTCGGGACGGATACGCAGTATTTT	CASSHFGTDTQYF
TRBV20-1	TRBD2	many	TRBJ2-2	TGCAGTGCAGACCTAGCGGGAGGGACGAACACCGGGGAGCTGTTTTTT	CSADLAGGTNTGELFF
TRBV11-3	.	many	TRBJ2-1	TGTGCCAGCAGCCCTCGGGCGTATAATGAGCAGTTCTTC	CASSPRAYNEQFF
TRBV28	TRBD2	.	TRBJ2-1	TGTGCCAGCCCTAGCCCCGGGGGGGGTGAGCAGTTCTTC	CASPSPGGGEQFF
TRBV20-1	.	many	TRBJ1-1	TGCAGTGCCAGGAAGGCAGGGGTCGGTGACACTGAAGCTTTCTTT	CSARKAGVGDTEAFF
TRBV7-9	.	few	TRBJ1-2	TGTGCCAGCAGCTTAGAATCCGTCCGTGGCTACACCTTC	CASSLESVRGYTF
TRBV2	TRBD2	many	TRBJ2-1	TGTGCCAGCAGTGGCGCCCCGGCAGGACTAGCGGGAGATTACAATGAGCAGTTCTTC	CASSGAPAGLAGDYNEQFF
TRBV11-3	TRBD1	many	TRBJ2-1	TGTGCCAGCAGCCCAAGAACAGGGGGAGAGCAGTTCTTC	CASSPRTGGEQFF
TRBV6-2/TRBV6-3	.	few	TRBJ2-2	TGTGCCAGCAGTGAGGGGGGCCCCGGGGAGCTGTTTTTT	CASSEGGPGELFF
TRBV20-1	.	few	TRBJ2-1	TGCAGTGCTAGGGCTACCCCGGGAGCATACCAGTTCTTC	CSARATPGAYQFF
TRBV12-3/TRBV12-4	TRBD1	.	TRBJ2-7	TGTGCCAGCAGCAGAGACAGGGCCTACTACGAGCAGTACTTC	CASSRDRAYYEQYF
TRBV11-2	.	few	TRBJ2-5	TGCGCCAGCTCCCAATGGTCGGGACGAGAGACCCAGTACTTC	CASSQWSGRETQYF
TRBV6-2/TRBV6-3	TRBD1	few	TRBJ2-1	TGTGCCAGCCTCACAGGACAGGCTTACAATGAGCAGTTCTTC	CASLTGQAYNEQFF
TRBV7-9	.	.	TRBJ2-3	TGTGCCAGCAGCCCCCGACTAAAACTCACAGATACGCAGTATTTT	CASSPRLKLTDTQYF
TRBV18	.	few	TRBJ2-7	TGTGCCAGCTCACCACCCACAGGGGGAGGGCGCGAGCAGTACTTC	CASSPPTGGGREQYF
TRBV2	TRBD2	many	TRBJ2-1	TGTGCCAGCAGTCCATTGGGACTAGCGTTCTCCTACAATGAGCAGTTCTTC	CASSPLGLAFSYNEQFF
TRBV7-2	TRBD2	many	TRBJ2-1	TGTGCCAGCAGCTCGGAACTAGCGGGAGGGAATGAGCAGTTCTTC	CASSSELAGGNEQFF
TRBV7-2	TRBD2	many	TRBJ2-3	TGTGCCAGCAGCTTAATGTTGGGACTAAGCACAGATACGCAATATTTT	CASSLMLGLSTDTQYF
TRBV9	.	many	TRBJ2-5	TGTGCCAGCAGCGTAGGAGGGGCGCAAGAGACCCAGTACTTC	CASSVGGAQETQYF
TRBV20-1	.	.	TRBJ1-6	TGCAGTGCTAGAGATCTGGGACTTACCCGGGGCCTCCACTTT	CSARDLGLTRGLHF
TRBV28	.	many	TRBJ1-1	TGTGCCAGCAGTTCGACCGGGACACCTAGGCGATGGGGCACTGAAGCTTTCTTT	CASSSTGTPRRWGTEAFF
TRBV2	.	many	TRBJ1-1	TGTGCCAGCACTATGGATCGAACGGTGAACACTGAAGCTTTCTTT	CASTMDRTVNTEAFF
TRBV10-3	.	many	TRBJ1-1	TGTGCCATCAGTGAGTGGGGGTCGGGTAGGGCCACTGAAGCTTTCTTT	CAISEWGSGRATEAFF
TRBV9	.	many	TRBJ1-1	TGTGCCAGCAGCGTATCTCCTAACCCGGCACCACGGACTGAAGCTTTCTTT	CASSVSPNPAPRTEAFF
TRBV12-3/TRBV12-4	TRBD1	many	TRBJ2-5	TGTGCCAGCAGTCCCGGGACAGGTCTTGAGACCCAGTACTTC	CASSPGTGLETQYF
TRBV12-3/TRBV12-4	.	many	TRBJ1-1	TGTGCCAGCAGTTATTCCCCGACAGGTGAAGCTTTCTTT	CASSYSPTGEAFF